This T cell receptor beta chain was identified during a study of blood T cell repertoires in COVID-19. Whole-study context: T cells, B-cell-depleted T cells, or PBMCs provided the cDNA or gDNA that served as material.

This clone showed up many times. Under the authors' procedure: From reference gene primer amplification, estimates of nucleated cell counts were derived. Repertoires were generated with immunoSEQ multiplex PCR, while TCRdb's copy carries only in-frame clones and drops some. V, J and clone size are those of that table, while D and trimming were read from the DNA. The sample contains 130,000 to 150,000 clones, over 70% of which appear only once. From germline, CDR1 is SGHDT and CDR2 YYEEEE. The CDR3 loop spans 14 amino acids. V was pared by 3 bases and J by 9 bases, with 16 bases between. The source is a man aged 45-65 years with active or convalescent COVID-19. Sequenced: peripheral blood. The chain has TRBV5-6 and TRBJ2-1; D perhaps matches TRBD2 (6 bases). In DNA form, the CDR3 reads TGTGCCAGCAGCTGGGGGGAGTCAAGGGCTGAGCAGTTCTTC. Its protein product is CASSWGESRAEQFF.